This passage covers 27 T cell receptor beta chains from one sample sequenced in a study of PD-1 blockade in classical Hodgkin lymphoma. The time point was: cycle 4 day 1 (C4D1), after less than 7 weeks of nivolumab. Exposure to brentuximab vedotin varied, and each patient had relapsed following autologous stem cell transplantation. Magnetic negative selection of thawed PBMCs was the method by which CD4+ T cells were purified. Profiling relied on immunoSEQ multiplex PCR, and the TCRdb table lists in-frame clones only, not all of them. The sample includes about 17,000 clones, around 72% of them seen just once. This specimen was CD4+ T cells from blood, taken before the fourth cycle of nivolumab. The receptors were sampled from a human donor with classical Hodgkin lymphoma.

This chain connects TRBV5-1 to TRBJ2-3; D gene uncertain. V was shortened by 2 bases and J by 4 bases, with 2 bases between the two germline ends. The CDR3 is made up of 11 amino acids. Looked up from germline, CDR1 is SGHRS and CDR2 is YFSETQ. The DNA of the CDR3 is TGCGCCAGCAGCTTATCAGATACGCAGTATTTT. Protein: CASSLSDTQYF.

The V and J genes are TRBV6-1 and TRBJ1-5; D not certain. Germline V lookup: CDR1 MNHNS, CDR2 SASEGT. The germline V and J ends were trimmed by 0 bases and 6 bases, with 15 bases remaining between them. The CDR3 totals 16 residues. The CDR3, as DNA: TGTGCCAGCAGTGAAGCTCACGGTGTGTCGGGTCAGCCCCAGCATTTT. This codes for CASSEAHGVSGQPQHF.

The chain couples TRBV6-1 to TRBJ2-4; the match to TRBD1 covers 7 bases. The CDR3 sequence is 15 residues long. Germline-derived CDR1 and CDR2 are MNHNS and SASEGT. V lost 2 bases, J lost 3 bases, and 4 bases stayed unmatched. CDR3 sequence (DNA): TGTGCCAGCAGTGAATTATCAGGGGGCAAAAACATTCAGTACTTC. This codes for CASSELSGGKNIQYF.

The rearrangement uses TRBV29-1 and TRBJ2-1; D is possibly TRBD1 (5 bases). V was shortened by 4 bases and J by 3 bases, with 13 bases between the two germline ends. CDR3 length equals 14 residues. In germline, CDR1 is SQVTM, CDR2 ANQGSEA. The CDR3 loop reads CSVAARVDYNEQFF. DNA for the CDR3: TGCAGCGTTGCCGCCAGGGTGGACTACAATGAGCAGTTCTTC.

The V gene is TRBV6-5, the J gene TRBJ1-1; tentative D call: TRBD1 (6 bases). V lost 6 bases, J lost 4 bases, and 15 bases lay in between. The CDR3 covers 14 residues. Germline V lookup: CDR1 MNHEY, CDR2 SVGAGI. CDR3 in amino acids: CASRPQGIATEAFF. CDR3 DNA: TGTGCCAGCAGACCACAGGGAATTGCCACTGAAGCTTTCTTT.

The DNA for the CDR3 is TGTGCCAGCAGTGAAAGGGGCCACTATGGCTACACCTTC. It encodes CASSERGHYGYTF. The chain recombines TRBV6-1 with TRBJ1-2; D is perhaps TRBD1 (5 bases). The CDR3 is 13 amino acids. The V end lost 2 bases, the J end lost 3 bases, and 7 bases lay between the germline ends. Germline CDR1 is MNHNS and CDR2 is SASEGT.

The rearrangement links TRBV5-4 to TRBJ2-7, with a weak D call TRBD2 (5 bases). This CDR3 has 13 amino acids. Per the germline V gene, CDR1 is SGHNT and CDR2 is YYREEE (reference sequence). The ends were cut back, 0 bases at V and 5 bases at J, with 9 bases in the middle. The CDR3 sequence is CASSLAGSHEQYF. Written as DNA, the CDR3 is TGTGCCAGCAGCTTGGCTGGGAGCCACGAGCAGTACTTC. Using reference TRBV5-4 and TRBJ2-7 for the parts outside the CDR3, the full variable domain is ETGVTQSPTHLIKTRGQQVTLRCSSQSGHNTVSWYQQALGQGPQFIFQYYREEENGRGNFPPRFSGLQFPNYSSELNVNALELDDSALYLCASSLAGSHEQYFGPGTRLTVT.

The chain has TRBV2 and TRBJ1-4; D unresolved. V shed 2 bases and J shed 9 bases, with 4 bases lying between them. The CDR3 is 11 amino acids. Germline V gives CDR1 SNHLY, CDR2 FYNNEI. CDR3 nucleotide sequence: TGTGCCAGCAGTGAAATTAAAAAACTGTTTTTT. Encoded protein: CASSEIKKLFF.

The genes are TRBV7-8 and TRBJ2-1, with 7 bases fitting TRBD2. Germline V lookup: CDR1 SGHVS, CDR2 FQNEAQ. This CDR3 contains 14 residues. With 5 bases clipped from V and 10 bases from J, the junction kept 11 bases outside the gene matches. The CDR3 here is CASSPPGSGAEQFF. The CDR3 bases are TGTGCCAGCAGCCCCCCGGGGAGCGGGGCGGAGCAGTTCTTC.

This chain links TRBV27 with TRBJ2-3; TRBD2 aligns across 9 bases. The CDR3 is made up of 20 amino acids. Germline CDR1 MNHEY, CDR2 SMNVEV (reference sequence). V was pared by 5 bases and J by 1 base, with 19 bases of the junction left unmatched. CDR3: CASSPLSPALAGVGTDTQYF. The CDR3 DNA reads as TGTGCCAGCAGTCCCCTCTCACCGGCCTTAGCGGGAGTTGGCACAGATACGCAGTATTTT.

The chain uses TRBV6-5 and TRBJ1-3, with 8 bases fitting TRBD1. Germline V gene data show CDR1 as MNHEY and CDR2 as SVGAGI. CDR3 length: 15 amino acids. After removal of 7 bases from V and 2 bases from J, the junction contained 7 bases not matched to a gene. CDR3 sequence (DNA): TGTGCCAGCAAGCCTCAGGGGGCTGCTGGAAACACCATATATTTT. This sequence encodes CASKPQGAAGNTIYF.

This sequence joins TRBV6-5 and TRBJ2-7, with D perhaps given as TRBD1 or TRBD2 (5 bases each). In germline, CDR1 is MNHEY, CDR2 SVGAGI. Trimming removed 10 bases from V and 2 bases from J, with 12 bases in between. There are 12 residues in the CDR3. This chain's CDR3 is CAIRDQTYEQYF. As DNA, the CDR3 is TGTGCCATCCGGGACCAAACCTACGAGCAGTACTTC.

The V call is TRBV6-1, the J call TRBJ2-1, with TRBD2 identical over 7 bases. Germline V gives CDR1 MNHNS, CDR2 SASEGT. The ends lost 1 base at V and 5 bases at J; junction bases unmatched: 2. CDR3 length equals 14 residues. CDR3 sequence reads: CASSEVGGDNEQFF. As DNA, the CDR3 is TGTGCCAGCAGTGAAGTTGGGGGGGACAATGAGCAGTTCTTC.

This clone was detected a few times. This sequence joins TRBV11-2 and TRBJ2-7; D is possibly TRBD2 (6 bases). The germline V gene has CDR1 SGHAT and CDR2 FQNNGV. The CDR3 spans 16 residues. With 5 bases removed from V and 0 bases from J, the gap between germline ends came to 17 bases. CDR3 loop: CASSPQRGGNSYEQYF. DNA for the CDR3: TGTGCCAGCAGCCCACAAAGGGGCGGGAACTCCTACGAGCAGTACTTC.

The V and J genes are TRBV7-8 and TRBJ2-1; D may be TRBD2 (5 bases). This CDR3 spans 14 amino acids. Germline CDR1 reads SGHVS; CDR2 reads FQNEAQ. The V end was cut by 1 base, the J end by 13 bases, with 17 bases between. DNA for the CDR3: TGTGCCAGCAGCTTAGTAAGCGGTAGTGCTATTCAGTTCTTC. Its protein product is CASSLVSGSAIQFF.

The chain couples TRBV9 to TRBJ1-1; no reliable D call. Germline V lookup: CDR1 SGDLS, CDR2 YYNGEE. The CDR3 is 13 residues long. Trimming pared 4 bases from V and 2 bases from J, leaving 9 bases between. CDR3 nucleotide sequence: TGTGCCAGCAGCAAGCCCAGTAACACTGAAGCTTTCTTT. This sequence encodes CASSKPSNTEAFF. Using reference TRBV9 and TRBJ1-1 for the parts outside the CDR3, the full variable domain is DSGVTQTPKHLITATGQRVTLRCSPRSGDLSVYWYQQSLDQGLQFLIQYYNGEERAKGNILERFSAQQFPDLHSELNLSSLELGDSALYFCASSKPSNTEAFFGQGTRLTVV.

The chain is built from TRBV12-5 and TRBJ2-7; unclear D gene. Germline-derived CDR1 and CDR2 are LGHNT and FRNRAP. This CDR3 is 10 amino acids long. Trimming cost V 3 bases and J 4 bases, with 1 base left between them. CDR3 DNA sequence: TGTGCTAGTGGTTTTTACGAGCAGTACTTC. It translates to CASGFYEQYF. The whole variable domain, filled in from reference TRBV12-5 and TRBJ2-7, reads DARVTQTPRHKVTEMGQEVTMRCQPILGHNTVFWYRQTMMQGLELLAYFRNRAPLDDSGMPKDRFSAEMPDATLATLKIQPSEPRDSAVYFCASGFYEQYFGPGTRLTVT.

This clone was picked up one time. The chain employs TRBV6-4 and TRBJ1-2; tentative D call: TRBD1 (6 bases). The V and J ends lost 2 bases and 4 bases respectively, with 14 bases between them. The CDR3 is made up of 15 amino acids. CDR1 and CDR2 (germline): MRHNA, SNTAGT. The CDR3 region is CASSDPRQAVYGYTF. DNA of the CDR3: TGTGCCAGCAGTGACCCCAGACAGGCGGTCTATGGCTACACCTTC.

V and J are TRBV19 and TRBJ2-1, with 8 bases lining up with TRBD2. Germline V gives CDR1 LNHDA, CDR2 SQIVND (reference sequence). Trimming took 3 bases from V and 7 from J; bases not matched to a gene: 5. The CDR3 covers 14 residues. Written as DNA, the CDR3 is TGTGCCAGTAGTATGGCCAGCGGGAGTAATGAGCAGTTCTTC. Translation: CASSMASGSNEQFF.

J is TRBJ2-1 and V is TRBV19; TRBD2 agrees at 10 bases. The CDR3 sequence is 14 residues long. The trim removed 5 bases at V and 7 bases at J, leaving 5 bases unmatched. Germline CDR1 reads LNHDA; CDR2 reads SQIVND (reference sequence). This CDR3 is CASSPSGSLNEQFF. The CDR3, as DNA: TGTGCCAGTAGTCCTAGCGGGAGCCTTAATGAGCAGTTCTTC. Variable domain in full (rest from reference TRBV19 and TRBJ2-1): DGGITQSPKYLFRKEGQNVTLSCEQNLNHDAMYWYRQDPGQGLRLIYYSQIVNDFQKGDIAEGYSVSREKKESFPLTVTSAQKNPTAFYLCASSPSGSLNEQFFGPGTRLTVL.

This clone occurred a few times. The V call is TRBV5-5, the J call TRBJ2-2, with TRBD2 matching 8 bases. CDR1 is SGHKS and CDR2 is YYEKEE in the germline V gene (reference sequence). The CDR3 has 16 residues. V was pared by 4 bases and J by 4 bases, with 9 bases of the junction left unmatched. The CDR3: CASSPLAGSFTGELFF. CDR3 DNA sequence: TGTGCCAGCAGCCCCTTAGCGGGGAGTTTCACCGGGGAGCTGTTTTTT.

The gene calls are TRBV2 and TRBJ1-1; 7 bases map to TRBD1. The CDR3 runs to 13 residues. Germline values: CDR1 SNHLY, CDR2 FYNNEI. After removal of 4 bases from V and 2 bases from J, the junction contained 1 base not matched to a gene. DNA for the CDR3: TGTGCCAGCAGTGGACAGGGAAACACTGAAGCTTTCTTT. Translated: CASSGQGNTEAFF.

This sequence joins TRBV6-6 and TRBJ2-5; 10 bases map to TRBD2. V lost 6 bases, J lost 4 bases, and 8 bases stayed unmatched. This CDR3 has 15 residues. Germline loops: CDR1 MNHNY, CDR2 SVGAGI (reference sequence). The CDR3 is CASRAVAGGGETQYF. CDR3 DNA sequence: TGTGCCAGCAGGGCCGTAGCGGGAGGTGGAGAGACCCAGTACTTC.

This clone occurred a few times. The rearrangement uses TRBV7-8 and TRBJ2-1; 10 positions agree with TRBD2. Germline-derived CDR1 and CDR2 are SGHVS and FQNEAQ. The CDR3 loop spans 15 amino acids. Unmatched junction bases numbered 5, after V lost 5 bases and J lost 4 bases. CDR3 in DNA: TGTGCCAGCAGCCACGGACTAGCGGAGTACAATGAGCAGTTCTTC. This translates into CASSHGLAEYNEQFF.

This rearrangement joins TRBV11-2 to TRBJ2-1, with 8 positions matching TRBD1. Germline V gene sequence: CDR1 SGHAT, CDR2 FQNNGV. The V and J ends lost 2 bases and 6 bases, in that order; junction bases with no gene match: 9. The CDR3 loop spans 16 amino acids. This CDR3 reads CASSLQLAGGFNEQFF. In nucleotides, the CDR3 is TGTGCCAGCAGCTTACAACTGGCAGGGGGCTTCAATGAGCAGTTCTTC.

This sequence joins TRBV28 and TRBJ2-2; TRBD1 matches 8 bases. This CDR3 spans 15 amino acids. V was clipped by 2 bases and J by 2 bases; unmatched bases: 1. Germline V gene data show CDR1 as MDHEN and CDR2 as SYDVKM. DNA for the CDR3: TGTGCCAGCAGTTTAGCAGGGGGCAACACCGGGGAGCTGTTTTTT. Translation gives CASSLAGGNTGELFF.

This clone has only a few counts. The chain couples TRBV5-1 to TRBJ2-5; D is uncertain. The CDR3 loop spans 11 amino acids. Germline V gives CDR1 SGHRS, CDR2 YFSETQ. Deletions cut 0 bases from V and 3 bases from J, with 0 bases between. CDR3 sequence reads: CASSLEETQYF. The CDR3 DNA sequence: TGCGCCAGCAGCTTGGAAGAGACCCAGTACTTC.